This T cell receptor (beta chain) was obtained from a study of shared clonotypes between healthy human individuals. Produced via immunoSEQ multiplex PCR; TCRdb's table is partial and in-frame only. The data contain about 530,000 clones, 90% to 96% of them singletons. Germline V gene lookup returns CDR1 LNHNV and CDR2 YYDKDF (reference sequence). V lost 1 base, J lost 1 base, and 13 bases lay in between. The CDR3 extends over 16 amino acids. Sequences were obtained from naive CD4+ T cells sorted from blood. Subset of the sample: CD45RA+ positively selected. The chain has TRBV15 and TRBJ1-1, with D perhaps matching TRBD1 (5 bases). The clonotype originates from a woman aged 30 to 39 in good health. In DNA, the CDR3 is TGTGCCACCAGCAGAGGGGGCTGGGGCGGGAACACTGAAGCTTTCTTT. Its protein is CATSRGGWGGNTEAFF. Looking up the rest from reference TRBV15 and TRBJ1-1 gives the full variable domain: DAMVIQNPRYQVTQFGKPVTLSCSQTLNHNVMYWYQQKSSQAPKLLFHYYDKDFNNEADTPDNFQSRRPNTSFCFLDIRSPGLGDTAMYLCATSRGGWGGNTEAFFGQGTRLTVV.